This T cell receptor beta chain derives from a study of T cell changes during pregnancy in multiple sclerosis. Sequencing used immunoSEQ multiplex PCR; TCRdb keeps in-frame clones, though not all of them. The sample has about 100,000 clones, around nine tenths seen once. This TCR derives from a female donor with multiple sclerosis, enrolled in a pregnancy study. Specimen: peripheral blood, collected in the second trimester of pregnancy.

This chain's CDR3 is CATRQGANTGELFF. CDR3 nucleotides: TGTGCCACCAGACAGGGGGCGAACACCGGGGAGCTGTTTTTT. This chain joins TRBV10-3 and TRBJ2-2; 9 nucleotides match TRBD1. The CDR3 spans 14 residues. Germline CDR1 ENHRY, CDR2 SYGVKD. The J segment lost 0 bases and the V segment lost 10 bases, leaving 3 bases of the junction unmatched.